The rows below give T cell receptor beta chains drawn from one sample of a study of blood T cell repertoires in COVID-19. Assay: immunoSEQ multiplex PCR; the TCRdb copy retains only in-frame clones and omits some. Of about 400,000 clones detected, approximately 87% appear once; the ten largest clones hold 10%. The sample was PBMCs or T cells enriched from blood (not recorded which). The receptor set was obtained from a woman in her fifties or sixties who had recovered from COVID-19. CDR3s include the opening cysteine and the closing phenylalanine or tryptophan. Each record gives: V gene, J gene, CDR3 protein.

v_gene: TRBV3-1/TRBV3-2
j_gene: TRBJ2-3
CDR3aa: CASSPSGGGTDTQYF

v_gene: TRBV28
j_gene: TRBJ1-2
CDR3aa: CASSFGHRGYTF

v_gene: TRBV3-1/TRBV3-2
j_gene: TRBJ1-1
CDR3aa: CASSGGGEAFF

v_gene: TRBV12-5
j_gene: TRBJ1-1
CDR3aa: CASGLAKETTGFGEAFF

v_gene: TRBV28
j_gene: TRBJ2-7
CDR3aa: CASSLNGYEQYF

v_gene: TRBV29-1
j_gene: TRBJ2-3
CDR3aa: CSVDSDTQYF

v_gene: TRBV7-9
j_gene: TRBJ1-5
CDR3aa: CASSSRDREQPQHF

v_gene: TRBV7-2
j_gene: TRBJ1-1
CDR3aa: CASSLGPSTEAFF

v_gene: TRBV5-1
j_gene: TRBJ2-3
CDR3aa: CASSTGGTDTQYF

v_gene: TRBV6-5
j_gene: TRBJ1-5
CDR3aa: CASSYRGNQPQHF

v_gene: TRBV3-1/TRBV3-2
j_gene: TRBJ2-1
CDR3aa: CASSLTGATTYNEQFF

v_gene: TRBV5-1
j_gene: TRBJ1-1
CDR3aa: CASSPGGGAEAFF

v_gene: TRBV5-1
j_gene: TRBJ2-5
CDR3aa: CASSLGGSRETQYF

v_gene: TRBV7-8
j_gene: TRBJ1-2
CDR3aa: CASSDPGVGYTF

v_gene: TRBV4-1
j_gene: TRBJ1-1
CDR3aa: CASSPNPILEAFF

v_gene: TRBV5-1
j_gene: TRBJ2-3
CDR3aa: CASSPVAGIADTQYF

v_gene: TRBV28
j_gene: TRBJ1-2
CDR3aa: CASRAYGYTF

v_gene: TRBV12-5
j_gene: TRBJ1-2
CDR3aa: CASGTGGGGYTF

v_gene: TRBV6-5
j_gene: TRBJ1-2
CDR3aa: CASSYSRSFPLLGYTF

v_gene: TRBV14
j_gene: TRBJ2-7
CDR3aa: CASSQPPEETGGKEQYF

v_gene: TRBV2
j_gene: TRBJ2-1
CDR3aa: CASGPNYNEQFF

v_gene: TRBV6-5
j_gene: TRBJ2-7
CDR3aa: CATGRHGAYEQYF

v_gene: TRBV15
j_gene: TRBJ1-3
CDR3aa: CATRTDLAGNTIYF

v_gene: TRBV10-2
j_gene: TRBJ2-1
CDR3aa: CATVTGGQDEQFF

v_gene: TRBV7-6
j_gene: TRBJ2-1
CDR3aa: CASSLGLAGGQREQFF

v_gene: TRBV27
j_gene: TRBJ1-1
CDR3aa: CASKLTGSANTEAFF

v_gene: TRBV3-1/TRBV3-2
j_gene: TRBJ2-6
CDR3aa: CASRLLTGTGPSGANVLTF

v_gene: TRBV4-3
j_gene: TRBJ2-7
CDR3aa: CASSQDRELSYEQYF

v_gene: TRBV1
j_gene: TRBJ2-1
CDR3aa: CTSSHPSGGAKNEQFF

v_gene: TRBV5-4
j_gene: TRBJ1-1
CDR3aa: CASSFLGGNTEAFF

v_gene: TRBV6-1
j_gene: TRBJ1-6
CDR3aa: CASSELWSGLYNSPLHF

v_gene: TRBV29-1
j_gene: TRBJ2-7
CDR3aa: CSTSPGQGYEQYF

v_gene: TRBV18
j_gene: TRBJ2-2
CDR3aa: CASSPRLDNTGELFF

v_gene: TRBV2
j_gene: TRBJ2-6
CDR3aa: CAIKSGANVLTF

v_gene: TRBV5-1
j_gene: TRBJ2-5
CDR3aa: CASSRDGQQQETQYF

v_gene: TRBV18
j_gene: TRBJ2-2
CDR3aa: CASSPPSAGELFF

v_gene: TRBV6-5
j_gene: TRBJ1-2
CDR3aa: CASSYFQRQTNYGYTF

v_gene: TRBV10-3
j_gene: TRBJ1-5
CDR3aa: CAISEYAGQPQHF

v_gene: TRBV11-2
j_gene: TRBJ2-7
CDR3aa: CASSSRLSYEQYF

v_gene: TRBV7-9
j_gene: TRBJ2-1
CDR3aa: CASSSTGQGYNEQFF

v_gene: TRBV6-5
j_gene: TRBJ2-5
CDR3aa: CASSRWDRGETQYF

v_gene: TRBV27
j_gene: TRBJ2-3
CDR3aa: CASSFMPGTDTQYF